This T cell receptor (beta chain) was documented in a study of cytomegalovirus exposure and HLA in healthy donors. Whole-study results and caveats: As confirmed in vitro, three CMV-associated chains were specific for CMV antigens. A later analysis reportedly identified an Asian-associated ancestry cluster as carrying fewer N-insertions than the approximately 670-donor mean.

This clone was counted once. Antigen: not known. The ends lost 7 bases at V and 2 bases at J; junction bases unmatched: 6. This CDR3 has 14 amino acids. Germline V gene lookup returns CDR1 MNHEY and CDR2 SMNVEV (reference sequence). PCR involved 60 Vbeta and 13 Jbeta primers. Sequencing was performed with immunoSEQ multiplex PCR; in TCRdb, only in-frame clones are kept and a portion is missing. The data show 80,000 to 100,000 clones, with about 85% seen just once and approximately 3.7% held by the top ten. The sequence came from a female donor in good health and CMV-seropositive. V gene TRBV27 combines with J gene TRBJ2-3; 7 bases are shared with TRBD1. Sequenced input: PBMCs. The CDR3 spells CASTGTDHTDTQYF. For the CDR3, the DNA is TGTGCCAGCACCGGGACAGACCACACAGATACGCAGTATTTT.